The 16 T cell receptor beta chains below all came from one sample that was sequenced in a study of T cell responses to AZD1222 COVID-19 vaccine. Method: immunoSEQ multiplex PCR; TCRdb's copy keeps in-frame clones and lacks some. Of 150,000 to 200,000 clones listed, around 87% were seen once; the top ten hold around 3%. The source material was peripheral blood, sampled on day 0 of AZD1222 vaccination. All receptors come from an adult in good health.

The rearrangement uses TRBV3-1 (or the pseudogene TRBV3-2) and TRBJ2-5; D gene uncertain. V was cut by 4 bases and J by 7 bases, with 16 bases left in between. CDR3 length equals 14 residues. The V gene's germline CDR1 is LGHDT and CDR2 YNNKEL (reference sequence). The DNA of the CDR3 is TGTGCCAGCAGCCCGGAGATAGCAGGCTTGACCCAGTACTTC. Translated, it gives CASSPEIAGLTQYF.

This clone has only one observation. The J gene is TRBJ2-1, the V gene TRBV19, with TRBD2 matching 12 bases. Germline loops: CDR1 LNHDA, CDR2 SQIVND (reference sequence). Trimming cost V 2 bases and J 0 bases; bases outside gene matches: 11. The CDR3 runs to 20 residues. The CDR3 DNA follows: TGTGCCAGTAGTATACTCCGGCTAGCGGGAGGGCCGGCCTCCTACAATGAGCAGTTCTTC. This gives the protein CASSILRLAGGPASYNEQFF.

This clone is a singleton in its sample. The V and J genes are TRBV4-2 and TRBJ2-1; 12 bases line up with TRBD2. The CDR3 totals 17 residues. Germline loops: CDR1 LGHNA, CDR2 YNFKEQ. The ends lost 0 bases at V and 6 bases at J; junction bases unmatched: 6. The CDR3 DNA sequence: TGTGCCAGCAGCCAAGATGCACTAGCGGGGGGTGGCAATGAGCAGTTCTTC. This encodes CASSQDALAGGGNEQFF.

V is TRBV6-6 and J is TRBJ2-7; D gene uncertain. Germline loops: CDR1 MNHNY, CDR2 SVGAGI (reference sequence). Deletions cut 8 bases from V and 3 bases from J, with 14 bases between. The length of the CDR3 is 13 residues. The CDR3 spells CASGHNPDYEQYF. DNA for the CDR3: TGTGCCAGCGGTCATAATCCGGACTACGAGCAGTACTTC.

The chain is built from TRBV2 and TRBJ1-2, with 7 bases aligning to TRBD1. This CDR3 comprises 15 residues. The germline gives CDR1 SNHLY, CDR2 FYNNEI. Losses at the gene ends were 10 bases for V and 2 bases for J; bases not matched to a gene: 13. The CDR3 loop reads CATTLGQRFNYGYTF. The CDR3 nucleotides read TGTGCCACTACCTTGGGACAGCGATTCAACTATGGCTACACCTTC.

The chain uses TRBV6-5 and TRBJ2-1, with TRBD2 matching over 9 bases. Germline V lookup: CDR1 MNHEY, CDR2 SVGAGI. This CDR3 has 14 residues. The CDR3 is CSSLPVSGSNEQFF. DNA for the CDR3: TGTTCTTCTCTCCCGGTTAGCGGGAGCAATGAGCAGTTCTTC.

The V and J genes are TRBV19 and TRBJ1-5, with D unclear. V lost 3 bases and J lost 4, with 10 bases in between. The CDR3 consists of 14 residues. CDR1 is LNHDA and CDR2 is SQIVND in the germline V gene (reference sequence). In DNA, the CDR3 is TGTGCCAGTAGTATGGAAAGGGTTAATCAGCCCCAGCATTTT. Encoded protein: CASSMERVNQPQHF.

CDR3 region: CAWSVGQGHTEAFF. The CDR3 bases are TGTGCCTGGAGTGTAGGGCAGGGGCACACTGAAGCTTTCTTT. V gene TRBV30 combines with J gene TRBJ1-1; D may be TRBD1 (6 bases). The CDR3 has 14 amino acids. The V gene lost 0 bases and the J gene lost 3 bases, with 11 bases spanning the gap. Germline V gene lookup returns CDR1 GTSNPN and CDR2 SVGIG (reference sequence).

V and J are TRBV7-9 and TRBJ2-3; 14 bases map to TRBD2. Per germline, CDR1 SEHNR and CDR2 FQNEAQ (reference sequence). The CDR3 is 16 residues long. V was pared by 0 bases and J by 9 bases, with 5 bases of the junction left unmatched. The CDR3, as DNA: TGTGCCAGCAGCTTAGCGCTCGGACTAGCGGGAGGAACGCAGTATTTT. Residues: CASSLALGLAGGTQYF. The entire variable domain, with the rest obtained from reference TRBV7-9 and TRBJ2-3, is as follows: DTGVSQNPRHKITKRGQNVTFRCDPISEHNRLYWYRQTLGQGPEFLTYFQNEAQLEKSRLLSDRFSAERPKGSFSTLEIQRTEQGDSAMYLCASSLALGLAGGTQYFGPGTRLTVL.

This chain links TRBV27 with TRBJ2-3, with 7 nucleotides matching TRBD2. Trimming at V came to 5 bases and at J to 8 bases, leaving 4 bases not matched to a gene. This CDR3 is 12 amino acids long. Germline assignment: CDR1 MNHEY and CDR2 SMNVEV (reference sequence). The CDR3 here is CASSASSGTQYF. CDR3 nucleotides: TGTGCCAGCAGTGCCTCTAGCGGTACGCAGTATTTT.

This clone was counted a few times. The V call is TRBV3-1 (or the pseudogene TRBV3-2), the J call TRBJ1-2, with a weak D call TRBD1 (5 bases). Germline lookup yields CDR1 LGHDT and CDR2 YNNKEL (reference sequence). Trimming stripped 2 bases from V and 5 bases from J, with 15 bases between. The CDR3 length is 15 residues. CDR3 sequence reads: CASSQSPTGGYGYTF. CDR3 DNA: TGTGCCAGCAGCCAAAGCCCCACGGGGGGTTATGGCTACACCTTC.

The V call is TRBV19, the J call TRBJ2-1, with 10 bases matching TRBD2. The germline CDR1 and CDR2 sequences are LNHDA and SQIVND (reference sequence). V lost 8 bases and J lost 6; bases outside the gene matches: 7. The CDR3 contains 14 residues. The CDR3 coding sequence is TGTGCCAGTCAACGGACTAGCGGACCCAATGAGCAGTTCTTC. Encoded protein: CASQRTSGPNEQFF.

The chain joins TRBV3-1 (or the pseudogene TRBV3-2) to TRBJ2-6, with 7 bases fitting TRBD1. CDR1 and CDR2 (germline): LGHDT, YNNKEL (reference sequence). Germline trimming cut 4 bases from V and 8 bases from J; bases unmatched to any gene: 11. This CDR3 is 16 amino acids long. The CDR3 loop is CASSRDSRSVTNVLTF. Here the CDR3 DNA reads TGTGCCAGCAGCCGGGACAGTAGGAGTGTGACCAACGTCCTGACTTTC.

As concerns this clone: The sample contains more than one DNA sequence encoding this CDR3. The V gene is TRBV5-4, the J gene TRBJ2-7, with D tentatively TRBD1 or TRBD2 (5 bases each). V was pared by 2 bases and J by 3 bases, with 9 bases between. Per germline, CDR1 SGHNT and CDR2 YYREEE (reference sequence). The CDR3 covers 13 residues. The CDR3 region is CASSFSGSYEQYF. The CDR3 DNA follows: TGTGCCAGCAGCTTTTCAGGGAGCTACGAGCAGTACTTC.

This clone was detected once. The chain is built from TRBV5-6 and TRBJ1-1; no clear D gene. This CDR3 is 13 amino acids long. CDR1 and CDR2 from the germline V gene are SGHDT and YYEEEE. The V and J ends lost 1 base and 5 bases respectively, with 9 bases between them. The CDR3 bases are TGTGCCAGCAGCTTGAGGTCGGTTACTGAAGCTTTCTTT. This sequence encodes CASSLRSVTEAFF.

The chain combines TRBV18 with TRBJ1-1; 9 positions agree with TRBD1. The CDR3 has 15 residues. J gave up 3 bases and V 0 bases, and 2 bases lay outside the gene matches. Germline-derived CDR1 and CDR2 are KGHSH and LQKENI. DNA of the CDR3: TGTGCCAGCTCACCACCCGGGACAGGGTACACTGAAGCTTTCTTT. Translation gives CASSPPGTGYTEAFF.